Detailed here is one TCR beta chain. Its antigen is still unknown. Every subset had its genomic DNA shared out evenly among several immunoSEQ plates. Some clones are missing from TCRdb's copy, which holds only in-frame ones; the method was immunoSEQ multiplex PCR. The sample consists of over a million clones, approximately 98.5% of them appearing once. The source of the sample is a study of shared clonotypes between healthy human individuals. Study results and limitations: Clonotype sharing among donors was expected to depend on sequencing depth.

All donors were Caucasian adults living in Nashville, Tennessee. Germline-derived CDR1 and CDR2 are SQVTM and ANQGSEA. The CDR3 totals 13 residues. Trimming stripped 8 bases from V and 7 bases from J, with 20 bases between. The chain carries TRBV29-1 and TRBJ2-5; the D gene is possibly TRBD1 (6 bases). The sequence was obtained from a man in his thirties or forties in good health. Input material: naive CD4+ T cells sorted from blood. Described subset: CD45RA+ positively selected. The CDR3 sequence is CSIKQGSKRTQYF. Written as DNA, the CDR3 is TGCAGCATCAAACAGGGTTCCAAGAGGACCCAGTACTTC.